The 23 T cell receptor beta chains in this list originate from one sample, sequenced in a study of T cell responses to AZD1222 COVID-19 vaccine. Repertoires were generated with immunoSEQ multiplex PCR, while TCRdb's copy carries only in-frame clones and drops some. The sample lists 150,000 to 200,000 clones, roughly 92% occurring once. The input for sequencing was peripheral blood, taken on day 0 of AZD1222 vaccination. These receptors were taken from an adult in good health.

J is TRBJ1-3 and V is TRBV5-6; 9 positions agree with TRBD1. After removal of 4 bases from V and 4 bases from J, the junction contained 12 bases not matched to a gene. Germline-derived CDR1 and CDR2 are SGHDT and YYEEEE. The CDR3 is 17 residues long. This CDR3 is CASSQLTGTGIGNTIYF. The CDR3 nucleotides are TGTGCCAGCAGCCAATTAACCGGGACAGGGATAGGAAACACCATATATTTT.

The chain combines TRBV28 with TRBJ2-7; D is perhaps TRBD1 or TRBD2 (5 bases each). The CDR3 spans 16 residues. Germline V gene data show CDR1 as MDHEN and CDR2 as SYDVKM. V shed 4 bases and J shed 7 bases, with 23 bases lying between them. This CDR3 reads CASSSPTRQGPWEQYF. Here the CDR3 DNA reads TGTGCCAGCAGTTCCCCCACCAGGCAGGGACCCTGGGAGCAGTACTTC.

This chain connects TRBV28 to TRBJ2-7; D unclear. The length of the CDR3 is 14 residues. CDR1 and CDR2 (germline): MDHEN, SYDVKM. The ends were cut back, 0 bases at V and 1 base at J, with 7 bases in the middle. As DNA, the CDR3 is TGTGCCAGCAGTTTATGGGCCGGTTCCTACGAGCAGTACTTC. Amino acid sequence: CASSLWAGSYEQYF.

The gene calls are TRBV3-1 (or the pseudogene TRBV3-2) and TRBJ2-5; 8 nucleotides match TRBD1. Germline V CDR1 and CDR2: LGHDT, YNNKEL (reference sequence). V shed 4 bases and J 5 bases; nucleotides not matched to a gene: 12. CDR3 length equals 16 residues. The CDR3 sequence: CASSPGQGRLPETQYF. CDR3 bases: TGTGCCAGCAGCCCCGGACAGGGAAGGTTGCCGGAGACCCAGTACTTC.

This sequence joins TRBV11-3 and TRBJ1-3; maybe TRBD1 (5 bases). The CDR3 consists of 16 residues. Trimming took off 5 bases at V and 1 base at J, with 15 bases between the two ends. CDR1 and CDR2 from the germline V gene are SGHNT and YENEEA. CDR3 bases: TGTGCCAGCAGCCGTGGGGCAGGGCTTTCTGGAAACACCATATATTTT. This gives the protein CASSRGAGLSGNTIYF.

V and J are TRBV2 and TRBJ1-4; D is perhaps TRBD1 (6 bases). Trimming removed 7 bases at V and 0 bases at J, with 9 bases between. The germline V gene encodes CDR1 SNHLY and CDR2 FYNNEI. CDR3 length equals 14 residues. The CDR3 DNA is TGTGCCAGCAAACAGGGAACAACTAATGAAAAACTGTTTTTT. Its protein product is CASKQGTTNEKLFF.

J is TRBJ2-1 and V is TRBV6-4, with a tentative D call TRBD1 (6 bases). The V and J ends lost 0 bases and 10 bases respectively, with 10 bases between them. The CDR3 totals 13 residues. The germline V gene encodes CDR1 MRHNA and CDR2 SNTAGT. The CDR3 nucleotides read TGTGCCAGCAGTGACTCCAGGACAGAAGAGCAGTTCTTC. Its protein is CASSDSRTEEQFF.

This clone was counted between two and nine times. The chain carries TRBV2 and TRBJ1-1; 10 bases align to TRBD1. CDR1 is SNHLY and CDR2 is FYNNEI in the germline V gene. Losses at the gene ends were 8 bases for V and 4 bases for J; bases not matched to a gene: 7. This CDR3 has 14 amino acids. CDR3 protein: CASGWTGGITEAFF. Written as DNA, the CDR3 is TGTGCCAGCGGGTGGACAGGGGGGATCACTGAAGCTTTCTTT.

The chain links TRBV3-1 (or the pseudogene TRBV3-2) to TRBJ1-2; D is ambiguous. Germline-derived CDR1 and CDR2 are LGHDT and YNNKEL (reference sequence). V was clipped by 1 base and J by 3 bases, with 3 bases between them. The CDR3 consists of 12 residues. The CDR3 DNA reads TGTGCCAGCAGCCAAGGGGACTATGGCTACACCTTC. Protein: CASSQGDYGYTF.

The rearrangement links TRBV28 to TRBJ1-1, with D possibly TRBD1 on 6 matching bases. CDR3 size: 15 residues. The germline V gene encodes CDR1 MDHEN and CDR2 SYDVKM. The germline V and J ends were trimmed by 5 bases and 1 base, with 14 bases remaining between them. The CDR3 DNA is TGTGCCAGCAGTACAACGGGACACGGGAACACTGAAGCTTTCTTT. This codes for CASSTTGHGNTEAFF.

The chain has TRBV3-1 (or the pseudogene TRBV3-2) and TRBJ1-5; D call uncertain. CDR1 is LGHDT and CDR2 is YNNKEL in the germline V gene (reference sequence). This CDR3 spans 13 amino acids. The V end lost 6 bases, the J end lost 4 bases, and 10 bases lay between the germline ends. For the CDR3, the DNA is TGTGCCAGCAGTCTGACGGAGAATCAGCCCCAGCATTTT. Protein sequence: CASSLTENQPQHF.

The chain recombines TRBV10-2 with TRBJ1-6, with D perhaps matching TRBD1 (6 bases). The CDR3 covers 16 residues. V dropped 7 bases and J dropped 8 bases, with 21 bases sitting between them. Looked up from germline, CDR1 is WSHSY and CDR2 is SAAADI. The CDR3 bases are TGCGCCAGCATCGGGGGCGCCGACTCCCGACATTCACCCCTCCACTTT. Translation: CASIGGADSRHSPLHF.

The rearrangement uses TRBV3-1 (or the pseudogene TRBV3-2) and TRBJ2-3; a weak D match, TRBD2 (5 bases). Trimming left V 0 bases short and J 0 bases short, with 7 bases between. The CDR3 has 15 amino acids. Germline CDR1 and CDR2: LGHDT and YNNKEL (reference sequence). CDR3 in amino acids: CASSQEQRSTDTQYF. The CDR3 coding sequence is TGTGCCAGCAGCCAAGAGCAGCGGAGCACAGATACGCAGTATTTT.

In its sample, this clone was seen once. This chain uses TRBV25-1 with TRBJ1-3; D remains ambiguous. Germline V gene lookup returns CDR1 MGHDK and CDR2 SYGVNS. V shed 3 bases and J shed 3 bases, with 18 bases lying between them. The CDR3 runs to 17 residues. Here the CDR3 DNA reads TGTGCCAGCAGTGACTGGCTCTCAACCGAAGGTGGAAACACCATATATTTT. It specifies CASSDWLSTEGGNTIYF.

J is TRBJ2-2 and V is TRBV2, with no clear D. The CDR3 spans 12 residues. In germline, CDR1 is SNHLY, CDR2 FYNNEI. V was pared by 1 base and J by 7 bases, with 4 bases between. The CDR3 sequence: CASSEGGGELFF. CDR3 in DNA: TGTGCCAGCAGTGAAGGGGGCGGGGAGCTGTTTTTT. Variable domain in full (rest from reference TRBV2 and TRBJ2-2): EPEVTQTPSHQVTQMGQEVILRCVPISNHLYFYWYRQILGQKVEFLVSFYNNEISEKSEIFDDQFSVERPDGSNFTLKIRSTKLEDSAMYFCASSEGGGELFFGEGSRLTVL.

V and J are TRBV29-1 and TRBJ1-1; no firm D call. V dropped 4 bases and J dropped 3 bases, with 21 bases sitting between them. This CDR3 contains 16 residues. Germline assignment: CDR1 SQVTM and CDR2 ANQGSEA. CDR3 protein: CSVVGLAEEEDTEAFF. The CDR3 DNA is TGCAGCGTTGTTGGGTTGGCGGAGGAGGAGGACACTGAAGCTTTCTTT.

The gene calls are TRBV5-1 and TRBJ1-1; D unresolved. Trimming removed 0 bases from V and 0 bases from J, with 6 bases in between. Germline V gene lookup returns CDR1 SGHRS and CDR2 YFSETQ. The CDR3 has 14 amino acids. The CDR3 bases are TGCGCCAGCAGCTTGGCGGCCTTGAACACTGAAGCTTTCTTT. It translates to CASSLAALNTEAFF.

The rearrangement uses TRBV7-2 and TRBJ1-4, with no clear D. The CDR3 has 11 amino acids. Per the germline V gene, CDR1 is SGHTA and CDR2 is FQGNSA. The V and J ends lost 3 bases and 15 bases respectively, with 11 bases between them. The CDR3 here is CASSLYQEVFF. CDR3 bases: TGTGCCAGCAGCTTGTACCAGGAAGTGTTTTTT.

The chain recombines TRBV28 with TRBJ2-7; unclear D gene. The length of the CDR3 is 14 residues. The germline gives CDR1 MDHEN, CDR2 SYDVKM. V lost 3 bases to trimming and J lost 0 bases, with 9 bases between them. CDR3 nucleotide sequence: TGTGCCAGCAGTTTCCCCGGATCCTCCTACGAGCAGTACTTC. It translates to CASSFPGSSYEQYF.

DNA of the CDR3: TGTGCCAGCAGTCCCCCTCGACGGGGGCACAGCTATGGCTACACCTTC. Translated, it gives CASSPPRRGHSYGYTF. V is TRBV28 and J is TRBJ1-2; D perhaps matches TRBD1 (6 bases). V was shortened by 5 bases and J by 4 bases, with 20 bases between the two germline ends. CDR1 is MDHEN and CDR2 is SYDVKM in the germline V gene. The CDR3 consists of 16 residues.

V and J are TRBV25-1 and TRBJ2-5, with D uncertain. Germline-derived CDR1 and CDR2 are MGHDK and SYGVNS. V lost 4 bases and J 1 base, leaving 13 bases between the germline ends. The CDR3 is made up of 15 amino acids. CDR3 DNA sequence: TGTGCCAGCAGTGCATACACTAATCTCCAAGAGACCCAGTACTTC. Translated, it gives CASSAYTNLQETQYF.

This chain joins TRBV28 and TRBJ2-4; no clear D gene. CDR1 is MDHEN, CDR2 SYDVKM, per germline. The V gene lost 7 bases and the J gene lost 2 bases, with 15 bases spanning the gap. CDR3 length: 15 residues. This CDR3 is CASNGSRASKNIQYF. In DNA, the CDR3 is TGTGCCAGCAATGGGTCCCGGGCCTCCAAAAACATTCAGTACTTC.

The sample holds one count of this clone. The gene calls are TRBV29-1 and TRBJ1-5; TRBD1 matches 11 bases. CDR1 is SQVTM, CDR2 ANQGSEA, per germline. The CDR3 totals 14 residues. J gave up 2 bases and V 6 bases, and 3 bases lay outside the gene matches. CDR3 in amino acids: CSVRTGGGNQPQHF. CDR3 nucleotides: TGCAGCGTGAGGACAGGGGGCGGCAATCAGCCCCAGCATTTT.